One TCR beta chain is described in this entry. Here immunoSEQ multiplex PCR was the method, and the copy in TCRdb shows in-frame clones only, minus some. The sample comprises fewer than 150,000 clones, around 88% of which are singletons, and around 18% rests with the top ten. The entry originates in a study of blood T cell repertoires in COVID-19. About the study: From T cells, B-cell-depleted T cells, or PBMCs came the material, which was cDNA or gDNA.

With V trimmed by 4 bases and J by 4 bases, 10 bases remained unmatched. Germline-derived CDR1 and CDR2 are SGHNT and YYREEE (reference sequence). This CDR3 is built from 16 residues. The sequence was obtained from a woman aged 50 to 60 who had recovered from COVID-19. The material sequenced was peripheral blood. The chain employs TRBV5-4 and TRBJ1-4, with 7 bases aligning to TRBD1. This CDR3 reads CASSAPGTEFNEKLFF. In DNA form, the CDR3 reads TGTGCCAGCAGCGCCCCCGGGACAGAGTTTAATGAAAAACTGTTTTTT.